The present T cell receptor beta chain was sequenced within a study of cytomegalovirus exposure and HLA in healthy donors. As concerns this clone: Its specificity is not known.

General study findings and limits: Overall, approximately 180 TCR beta chains were annotated as cytomegalovirus-associated. Presence/absence analyses supposed approximately even sequencing depth among donors.

The PCR made use of 60 Vbeta and 13 Jbeta primers. This table comes from immunoSEQ multiplex PCR, and its TCRdb copy is limited to in-frame clones, with some not included. The repertoire holds about 150,000 clones, with 60% to 70% as singletons. The sequence was collected from a woman aged 60-70 years in good health and CMV-seropositive. Specimen: PBMCs.

The DNA for the CDR3 is TGCGCCAGCAGCCAGTTTGTTGCGGAGGCGCGGTTCTTC. Residues: CASSQFVAEARFF. The gene calls are TRBV4-1 and TRBJ2-1, with D possibly being TRBD2 (5 bases). V lost 3 bases and J lost 15, with 18 bases in between. In germline, CDR1 is MGHRA, CDR2 YSYEKL. The length of the CDR3 is 13 residues.